What follows describes a single TCR beta chain. Its specificity is unknown. Primers for the PCR totalled 60 Vbeta and 13 Jbeta. Measured with immunoSEQ multiplex PCR; TCRdb has only the in-frame clones, and not every one. The sample shows about 140,000 clones, approximately 82% of them seen only once. This sample was taken from a study of cytomegalovirus exposure and HLA in healthy donors. General study results and limits: A later analysis reportedly found that, within productive TCRs, an Asian-associated ancestry cluster had fewer N-insertions than the mean observed across the approximately 600 donors. TCR beta sequences reportedly predicted most subjects' HLA-A and HLA-B alleles accurately. Within the data, a cluster of highly shared sequence variants was likely a sequencing artifact.

Germline V gene sequence: CDR1 MGHRA, CDR2 YSYEKL. The CDR3 consists of 16 residues. The V gene lost 3 bases and the J gene lost 5 bases, with 16 bases spanning the gap. The chain links TRBV4-1 to TRBJ1-4; weak D call: TRBD1 (5 bases). The sequenced sample consisted of PBMCs. This TCR came from a middle-aged man in good health and CMV-seronegative. The CDR3 protein is CASSHLDRVFNEKLFF. Here the CDR3 DNA reads TGCGCCAGCAGCCACCTCGACAGAGTCTTCAATGAAAAACTGTTTTTT.